This T cell receptor beta chain was sequenced for a study of blood T cell repertoires in COVID-19. Study summary: Samples of COVID-19 (acute and convalescent) were obtained from the United States, Italy and Spain. PBMCs, B-cell-depleted T cells, or T cells were the source of the cDNA or gDNA that made up the material.

The CDR3 has 15 amino acids. J was trimmed by 2 bases and V by 3 bases; bases with no gene match: 3. Looked up from germline, CDR1 is SEHNR and CDR2 is FQNEAQ (reference sequence). Under the authors' procedure: Estimation of nucleated cell counts was performed using reference gene primer amplification. Libraries were prepared by immunoSEQ multiplex PCR; TCRdb keeps only in-frame clonotypes and omits some of them. The V and J calls and clone size are taken from that table; D and trimming were inferred from the DNA. The sample consists of over 65,000 clones, about 81% of them appearing once. The receptor's source is a human donor in a cohort sampled during active COVID-19. The chain joins TRBV7-9 to TRBJ2-2, with TRBD1 identical over 7 bases. Material: peripheral blood. CDR3 in DNA: TGTGCCAGCAGCTTTGGACAGGCAAACACCGGGGAGCTGTTTTTT. Protein: CASSFGQANTGELFF.